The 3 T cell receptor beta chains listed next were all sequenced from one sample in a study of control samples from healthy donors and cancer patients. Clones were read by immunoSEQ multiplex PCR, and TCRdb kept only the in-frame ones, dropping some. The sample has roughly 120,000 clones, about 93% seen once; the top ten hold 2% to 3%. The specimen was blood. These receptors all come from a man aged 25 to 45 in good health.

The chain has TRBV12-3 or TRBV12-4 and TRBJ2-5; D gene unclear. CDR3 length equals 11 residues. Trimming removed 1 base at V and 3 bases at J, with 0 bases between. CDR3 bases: TGTGCCAGCAGTTTAGAAGAGACCCAGTACTTC. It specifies CASSLEETQYF.

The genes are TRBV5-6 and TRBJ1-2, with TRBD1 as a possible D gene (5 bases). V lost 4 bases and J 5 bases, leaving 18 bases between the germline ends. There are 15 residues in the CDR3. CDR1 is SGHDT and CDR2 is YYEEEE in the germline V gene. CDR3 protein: CASSPTYETAYGYTF. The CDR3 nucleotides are TGTGCCAGCAGCCCTACTTATGAGACAGCGTATGGCTACACCTTC.

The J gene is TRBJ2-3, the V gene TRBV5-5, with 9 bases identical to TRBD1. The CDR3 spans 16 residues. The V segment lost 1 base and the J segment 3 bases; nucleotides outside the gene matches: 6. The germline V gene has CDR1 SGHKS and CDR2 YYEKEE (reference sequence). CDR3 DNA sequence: TGTGCCAGCAGCTTGCGGACAGGGGAAGAAACAGATACGCAGTATTTT. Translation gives CASSLRTGEETDTQYF. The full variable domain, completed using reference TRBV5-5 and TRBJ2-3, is DAGVTQSPTHLIKTRGQQVTLRCSPISGHKSVSWYQQVLGQGPQFIFQYYEKEERGRGNFPDRFSARQFPNYSSELNVNALLLGDSALYLCASSLRTGEETDTQYFGPGTRLTVL.